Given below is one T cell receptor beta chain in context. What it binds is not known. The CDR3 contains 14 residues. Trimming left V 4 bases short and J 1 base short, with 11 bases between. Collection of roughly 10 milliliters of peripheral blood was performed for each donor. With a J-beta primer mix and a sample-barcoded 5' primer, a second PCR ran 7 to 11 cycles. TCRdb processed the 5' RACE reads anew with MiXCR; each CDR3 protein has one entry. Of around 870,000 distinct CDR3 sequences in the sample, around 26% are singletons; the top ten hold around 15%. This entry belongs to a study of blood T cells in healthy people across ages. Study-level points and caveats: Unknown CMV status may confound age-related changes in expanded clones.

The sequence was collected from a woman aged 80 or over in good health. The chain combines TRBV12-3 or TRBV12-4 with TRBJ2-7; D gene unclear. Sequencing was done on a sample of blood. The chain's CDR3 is CASSSTRNSYEQYF. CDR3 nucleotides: TGTGCCAGCAGTTCCACGCGGAATTCCTACGAGCAGTACTTC.